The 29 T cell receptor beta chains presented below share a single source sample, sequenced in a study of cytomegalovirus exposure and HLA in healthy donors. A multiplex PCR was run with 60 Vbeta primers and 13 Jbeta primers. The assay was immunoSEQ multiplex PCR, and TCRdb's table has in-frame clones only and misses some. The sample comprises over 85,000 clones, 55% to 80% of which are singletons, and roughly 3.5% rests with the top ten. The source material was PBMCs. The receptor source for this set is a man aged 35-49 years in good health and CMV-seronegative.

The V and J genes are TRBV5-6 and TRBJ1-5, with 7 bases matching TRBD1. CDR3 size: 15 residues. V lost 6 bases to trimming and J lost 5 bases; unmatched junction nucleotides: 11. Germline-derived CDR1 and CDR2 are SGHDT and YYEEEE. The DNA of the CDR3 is TGTGCCAGCACCCGAGGCAGGGGGACTCATCAGCCCCAGCATTTT. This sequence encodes CASTRGRGTHQPQHF.

CDR3 region: CASSRRQGRSYNEQFF. DNA for the CDR3: TGTGCCAGCAGCCGCCGACAGGGTAGGTCCTACAATGAGCAGTTCTTC. J is TRBJ2-1 and V is TRBV5-6; 7 bases align to TRBD1. This CDR3 has 16 amino acids. The V gene end was trimmed by 4 bases and the J gene end by 1 base; junction bases not matched to a gene: 8. Germline CDR1 SGHDT, CDR2 YYEEEE.

CDR3 nucleotide sequence: TGTGCCAGCAGTGACTCGACAGGGGATAACACCGGGGAGCTGTTTTTT. The encoded protein is CASSDSTGDNTGELFF. V and J are TRBV6-4 and TRBJ2-2; 8 nucleotides agree with TRBD1. Unmatched junction bases numbered 2, after V lost 0 bases and J lost 2 bases. The CDR3 covers 16 residues. From germline, CDR1 is MRHNA and CDR2 SNTAGT.

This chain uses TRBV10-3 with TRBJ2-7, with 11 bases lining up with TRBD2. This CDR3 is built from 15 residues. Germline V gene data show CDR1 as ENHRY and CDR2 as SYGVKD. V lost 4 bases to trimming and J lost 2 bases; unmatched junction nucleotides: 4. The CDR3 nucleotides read TGTGCCATCAGTGGGACTAGCGGGCTTCCCTACGAGCAGTACTTC. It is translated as CAISGTSGLPYEQYF.

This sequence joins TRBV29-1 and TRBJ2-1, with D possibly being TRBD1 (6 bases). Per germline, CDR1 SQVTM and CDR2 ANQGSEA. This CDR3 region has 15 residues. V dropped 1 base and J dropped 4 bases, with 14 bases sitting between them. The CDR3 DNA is TGCAGCGTTGAAGGGGGGCCGAATGTATACAATGAGCAGTTCTTC. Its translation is CSVEGGPNVYNEQFF.

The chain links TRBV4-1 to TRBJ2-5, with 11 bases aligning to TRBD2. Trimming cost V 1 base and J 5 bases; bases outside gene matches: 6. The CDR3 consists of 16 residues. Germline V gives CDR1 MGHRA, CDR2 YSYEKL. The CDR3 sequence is CASSQVLAGGPETQYF. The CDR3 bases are TGCGCCAGCAGCCAAGTCTTAGCGGGGGGGCCCGAGACCCAGTACTTC.

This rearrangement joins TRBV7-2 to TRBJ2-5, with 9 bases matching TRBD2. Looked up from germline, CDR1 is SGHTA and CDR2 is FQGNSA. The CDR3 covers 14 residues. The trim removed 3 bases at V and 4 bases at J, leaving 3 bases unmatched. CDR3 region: CASSFLAGPETQYF. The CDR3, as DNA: TGTGCCAGCAGCTTCCTAGCGGGGCCAGAGACCCAGTACTTC.

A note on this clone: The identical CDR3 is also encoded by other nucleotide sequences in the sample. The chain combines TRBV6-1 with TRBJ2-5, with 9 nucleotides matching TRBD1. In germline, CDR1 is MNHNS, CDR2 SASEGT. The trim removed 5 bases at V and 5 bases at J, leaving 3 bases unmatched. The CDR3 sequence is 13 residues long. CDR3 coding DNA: TGTGCCAGCAGTCGAGACAGGGGGGAGACCCAGTACTTC. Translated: CASSRDRGETQYF.

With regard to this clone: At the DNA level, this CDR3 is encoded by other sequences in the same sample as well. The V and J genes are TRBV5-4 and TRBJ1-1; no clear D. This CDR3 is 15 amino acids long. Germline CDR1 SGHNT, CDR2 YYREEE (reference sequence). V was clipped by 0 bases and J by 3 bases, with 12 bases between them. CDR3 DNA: TGTGCCAGCAGCTTGGGAGCGGGGAGGGACACTGAAGCTTTCTTT. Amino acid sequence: CASSLGAGRDTEAFF.

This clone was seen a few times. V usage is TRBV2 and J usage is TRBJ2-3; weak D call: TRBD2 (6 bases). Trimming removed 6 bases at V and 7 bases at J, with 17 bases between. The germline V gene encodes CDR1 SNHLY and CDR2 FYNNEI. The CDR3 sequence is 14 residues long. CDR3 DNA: TGTGCCAGCAGCGTCGGCGGGGAAGCCCATACGCAGTATTTT. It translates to CASSVGGEAHTQYF.

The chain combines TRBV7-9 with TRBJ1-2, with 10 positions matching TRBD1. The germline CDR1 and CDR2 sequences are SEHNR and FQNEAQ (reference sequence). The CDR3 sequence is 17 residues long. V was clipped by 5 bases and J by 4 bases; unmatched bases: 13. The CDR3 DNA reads TGTGCCAGCAGCCCGACAGGGGGCGAAAAGGATTTCTATGGCTACACCTTC. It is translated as CASSPTGGEKDFYGYTF. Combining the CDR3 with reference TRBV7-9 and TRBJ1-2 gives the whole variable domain DTGVSQNPRHKITKRGQNVTFRCDPISEHNRLYWYRQTLGQGPEFLTYFQNEAQLEKSRLLSDRFSAERPKGSFSTLEIQRTEQGDSAMYLCASSPTGGEKDFYGYTFGSGTRLTVV.

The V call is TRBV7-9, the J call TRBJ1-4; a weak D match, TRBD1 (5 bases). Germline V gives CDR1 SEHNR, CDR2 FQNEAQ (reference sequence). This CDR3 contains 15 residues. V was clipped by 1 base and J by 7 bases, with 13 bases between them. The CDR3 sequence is CASSLDGRDGEKLFF. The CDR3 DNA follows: TGTGCCAGCAGCTTAGATGGCAGGGATGGTGAAAAACTGTTTTTT.

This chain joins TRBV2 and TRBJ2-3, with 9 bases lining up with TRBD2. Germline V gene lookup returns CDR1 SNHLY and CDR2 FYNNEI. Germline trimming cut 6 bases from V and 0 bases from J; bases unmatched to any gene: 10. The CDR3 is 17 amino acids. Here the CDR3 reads CASRSGQRGASTDTQYF. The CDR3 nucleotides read TGTGCCAGCAGATCGGGGCAGCGGGGGGCCAGCACAGATACGCAGTATTTT.

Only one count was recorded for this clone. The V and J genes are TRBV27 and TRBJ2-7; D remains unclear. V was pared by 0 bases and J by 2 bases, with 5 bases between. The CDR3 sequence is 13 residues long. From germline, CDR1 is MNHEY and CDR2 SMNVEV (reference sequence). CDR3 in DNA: TGTGCCAGCAGTTTATCGCTAGCCTACGAGCAGTACTTC. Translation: CASSLSLAYEQYF.

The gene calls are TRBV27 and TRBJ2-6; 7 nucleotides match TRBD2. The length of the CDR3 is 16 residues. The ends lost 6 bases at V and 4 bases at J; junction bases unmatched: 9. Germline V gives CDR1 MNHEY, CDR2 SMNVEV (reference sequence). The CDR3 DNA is TGTGCCAGCAGGATATCGGGAGGCTCGGGGGCCAACGTCCTGACTTTC. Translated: CASRISGGSGANVLTF.

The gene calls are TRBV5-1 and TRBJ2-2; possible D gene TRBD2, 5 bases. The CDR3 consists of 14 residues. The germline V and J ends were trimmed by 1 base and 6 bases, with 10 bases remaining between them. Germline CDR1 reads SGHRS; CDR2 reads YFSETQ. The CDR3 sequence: CASSLRTRAGELFF. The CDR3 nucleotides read TGCGCCAGCAGCTTGCGGACGAGGGCCGGGGAGCTGTTTTTT. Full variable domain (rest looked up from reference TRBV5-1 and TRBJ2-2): KAGVTQTPRYLIKTRGQQVTLSCSPISGHRSVSWYQQTPGQGLQFLFEYFSETQRNKGNFPGRFSGRQFSNSRSEMNVSTLELGDSALYLCASSLRTRAGELFFGEGSRLTVL.

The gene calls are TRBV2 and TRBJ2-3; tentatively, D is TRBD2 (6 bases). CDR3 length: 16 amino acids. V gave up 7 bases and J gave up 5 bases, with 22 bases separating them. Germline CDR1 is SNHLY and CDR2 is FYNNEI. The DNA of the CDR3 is TGTGCCAGCAAAGATGGGGGGAGGCGAGGTTTAGATACGCAGTATTTT. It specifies CASKDGGRRGLDTQYF. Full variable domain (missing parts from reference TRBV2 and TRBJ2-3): EPEVTQTPSHQVTQMGQEVILRCVPISNHLYFYWYRQILGQKVEFLVSFYNNEISEKSEIFDDQFSVERPDGSNFTLKIRSTKLEDSAMYFCASKDGGRRGLDTQYFGPGTRLTVL.

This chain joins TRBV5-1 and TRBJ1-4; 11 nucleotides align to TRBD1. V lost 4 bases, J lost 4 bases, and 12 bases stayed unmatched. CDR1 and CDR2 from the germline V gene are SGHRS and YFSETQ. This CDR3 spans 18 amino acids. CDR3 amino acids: CASSPGTGGVWNNEKLFF. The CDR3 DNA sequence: TGCGCCAGCAGCCCAGGGACAGGGGGGGTCTGGAATAATGAAAAACTGTTTTTT.

Here the CDR3 reads CASSPTDPSVGTEQYF. The CDR3 bases are TGTGCCAGCAGCCCAACCGACCCGAGCGTCGGTACCGAGCAGTACTTC. This chain uses TRBV13 with TRBJ2-5; D is unclear. The J call could be wrong; TRBJ2-7 is a better fit for the DNA end. This CDR3 contains 16 residues. Germline V lookup: CDR1 PRHDT, CDR2 FYEKMQ (reference sequence).

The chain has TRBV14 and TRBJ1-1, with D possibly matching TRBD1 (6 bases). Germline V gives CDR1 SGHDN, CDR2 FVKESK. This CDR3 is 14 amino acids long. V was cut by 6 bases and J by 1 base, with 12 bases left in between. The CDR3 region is CASRLGQTNTEAFF. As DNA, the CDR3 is TGTGCCAGCAGACTCGGACAGACGAACACTGAAGCTTTCTTT.

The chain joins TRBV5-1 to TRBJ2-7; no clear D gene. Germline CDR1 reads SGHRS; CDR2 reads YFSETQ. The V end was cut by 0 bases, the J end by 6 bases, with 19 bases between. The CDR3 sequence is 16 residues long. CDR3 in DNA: TGCGCCAGCAGCTTGGCCAGTGGTGGAGCTCCGGGCGAGCAGTACTTC. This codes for CASSLASGGAPGEQYF.

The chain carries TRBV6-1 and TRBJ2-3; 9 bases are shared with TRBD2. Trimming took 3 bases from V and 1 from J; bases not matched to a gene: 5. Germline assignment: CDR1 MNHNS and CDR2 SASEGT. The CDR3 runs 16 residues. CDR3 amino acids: CASSDFSGGGTDTQYF. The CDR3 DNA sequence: TGTGCCAGCAGTGATTTTAGCGGGGGCGGCACAGATACGCAGTATTTT.

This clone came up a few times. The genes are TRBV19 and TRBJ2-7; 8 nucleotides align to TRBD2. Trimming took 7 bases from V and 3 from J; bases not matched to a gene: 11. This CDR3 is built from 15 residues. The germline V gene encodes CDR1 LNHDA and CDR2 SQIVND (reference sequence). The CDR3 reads CASKEKAGDSYEQYF. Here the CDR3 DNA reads TGTGCCAGTAAGGAAAAAGCGGGAGACAGCTACGAGCAGTACTTC.

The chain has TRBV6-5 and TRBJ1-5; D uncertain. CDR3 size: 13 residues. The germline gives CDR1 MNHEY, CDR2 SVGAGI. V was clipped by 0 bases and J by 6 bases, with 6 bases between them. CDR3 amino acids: CASSYSIGQPQHF. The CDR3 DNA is TGTGCCAGCAGTTACTCGATCGGTCAGCCCCAGCATTTT.

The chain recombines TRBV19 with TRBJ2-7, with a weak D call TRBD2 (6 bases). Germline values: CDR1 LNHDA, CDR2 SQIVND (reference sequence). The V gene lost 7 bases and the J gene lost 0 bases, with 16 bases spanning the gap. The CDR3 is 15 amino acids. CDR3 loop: CASILMGRSSYEQYF. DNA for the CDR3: TGTGCCAGTATCCTCATGGGGAGGAGCTCCTACGAGCAGTACTTC. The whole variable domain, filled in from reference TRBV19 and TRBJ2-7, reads DGGITQSPKYLFRKEGQNVTLSCEQNLNHDAMYWYRQDPGQGLRLIYYSQIVNDFQKGDIAEGYSVSREKKESFPLTVTSAQKNPTAFYLCASILMGRSSYEQYFGPGTRLTVT.

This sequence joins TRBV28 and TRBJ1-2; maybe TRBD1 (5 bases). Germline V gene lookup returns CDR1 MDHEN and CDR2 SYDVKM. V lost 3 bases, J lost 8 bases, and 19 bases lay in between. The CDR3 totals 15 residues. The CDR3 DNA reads TGTGCCAGCAGTTTCCTTGGGGCCTCATCACACGGCTACACCTTC. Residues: CASSFLGASSHGYTF.

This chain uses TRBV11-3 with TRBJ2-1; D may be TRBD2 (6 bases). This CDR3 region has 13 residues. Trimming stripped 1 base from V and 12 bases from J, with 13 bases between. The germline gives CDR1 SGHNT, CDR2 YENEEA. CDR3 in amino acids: CASSLVRGGGQFF. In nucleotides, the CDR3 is TGTGCCAGCAGCTTAGTTAGGGGAGGCGGGCAGTTCTTC.

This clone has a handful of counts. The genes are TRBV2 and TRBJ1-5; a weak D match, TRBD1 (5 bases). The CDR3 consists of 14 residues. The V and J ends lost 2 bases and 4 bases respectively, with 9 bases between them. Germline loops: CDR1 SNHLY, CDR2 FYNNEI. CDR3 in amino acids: CASSELGVNQPQHF. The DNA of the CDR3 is TGTGCCAGCAGTGAATTAGGGGTAAATCAGCCCCAGCATTTT.

The CDR3 nucleotides read TGTGCCAGCCGCAGGGAGGGAGAGACCCAGTACTTC. It translates to CASRREGETQYF. This chain connects TRBV7-2 to TRBJ2-5; 7 bases agree with TRBD2. Germline V gives CDR1 SGHTA, CDR2 FQGNSA. This CDR3 has 12 residues. The V segment lost 8 bases and the J segment 4 bases; nucleotides outside the gene matches: 4. The entire variable domain, with the rest obtained from reference TRBV7-2 and TRBJ2-5, is as follows: GAGVSQSPSNKVTEKGKDVELRCDPISGHTALYWYRQSLGQGLEFLIYFQGNSAPDKSGLPSDRFSAERTGGSVSTLTIQRTQQEDSAVYLCASRREGETQYFGPGTRLLVL.